The next 20 T cell receptor beta chains were all read from a single sample in a study of T cells after yellow fever vaccination. From the 5' RACE reads, TCRdb called clonotypes with MiXCR, one entry per CDR3 protein. The sample has under 150,000 distinct CDR3 sequences; around 7.7% are singletons. The specimen was CD4+ T cells sorted from PBMCs, collected 5 days after the yellow fever booster vaccination. The receptor set was obtained from a man younger than 40 who received the YFV17D yellow fever vaccine.

The chain joins TRBV5-1 to TRBJ1-1; a weak D match, TRBD1 (5 bases). The germline V gene has CDR1 SGHRS and CDR2 YFSETQ. This CDR3 region has 14 residues. Between the trimmed V and J ends, which lost 2 bases and 1 base, there was a span of 9 bases. CDR3 sequence (DNA): TGCGCCAGCAGCTTTAGTCAGGGGAACACTGAAGCTTTCTTT. It codes for CASSFSQGNTEAFF. Supplemented by reference TRBV5-1 and TRBJ1-1, the full variable domain reads KAGVTQTPRYLIKTRGQQVTLSCSPISGHRSVSWYQQTPGQGLQFLFEYFSETQRNKGNFPGRFSGRQFSNSRSEMNVSTLELGDSALYLCASSFSQGNTEAFFGQGTRLTVV.

This clonotype was found many times. This chain links TRBV18 with TRBJ1-5, with a possible D match to TRBD1 (5 bases). The CDR3 is 14 amino acids. Trimming pared 3 bases from V and 7 bases from J, leaving 13 bases between. Germline V gene sequence: CDR1 KGHSH, CDR2 LQKENI. The CDR3 nucleotides read TGTGCCAGCTCACCCGAGGGACCGCTACAGCCCCAGCATTTT. Translation: CASSPEGPLQPQHF.

This clonotype was seen at least ten times. The chain links TRBV12-2 to TRBJ2-5; TRBD1 is the table's D call and was not checked against the DNA. TRBV12-2 is noted as a pseudogene. The length of the CDR3 is 18 residues. Written as DNA, the CDR3 is TGTGCAAGTCGCTTACCCCAGTCAGGGGGCAGGGGCAAAGAGACCCAGTACTTC. It is translated as CASRLPQSGGRGKETQYF.

This clonotype was counted many times. The chain carries TRBV29-1 and TRBJ2-2, with a possible D match to TRBD1 (7 bases). With 7 bases removed from V and 4 bases from J, the gap between germline ends came to 13 bases. Germline assignment: CDR1 SQVTM and CDR2 ANQGSEA. The CDR3 contains 13 residues. In nucleotides, the CDR3 is TGCAGCGCCCGTCAGGGGGGCACCGGGGAGCTGTTTTTT. This translates into CSARQGGTGELFF.

The V and J genes are TRBV10-3 and TRBJ2-5; D not certain. Germline CDR1 and CDR2: ENHRY and SYGVKD. The CDR3 is 14 amino acids. Trimming took 11 bases from V and 7 from J, leaving 23 bases between them. The CDR3 spells CAATDPGSTGTQYF. The CDR3 nucleotides read TGTGCCGCCACGGATCCCGGTTCTACGGGGACCCAGTACTTC.

The sample holds many counts of this clonotype. The rearrangement joins TRBV9 to TRBJ1-3; a weak D match, TRBD1 (6 bases). The CDR3 runs to 14 residues. Trimming shortened V by 0 bases and J by 4 bases, and 8 bases separated the two germline ends. Germline V gene lookup returns CDR1 SGDLS and CDR2 YYNGEE. CDR3 loop: CASSVGTAGNTIYF. The CDR3 DNA follows: TGTGCCAGCAGCGTAGGGACAGCCGGAAACACCATATATTTT.

With respect to this clonotype: A much bigger clone sits one base away, suggesting this may be a read error. This chain connects TRBV28 to TRBJ2-7; TRBD1 matches 10 bases. Gene TRBJ2-1 matches the end of the DNA better, so the J call may be wrong. Germline lookup yields CDR1 MDHEN and CDR2 SYDVKM. This CDR3 contains 14 residues. CDR3 in amino acids: CASTPGQGSYEQFF. As DNA, the CDR3 is TGTGCCAGCACCCCGGGACAGGGGTCCTACGAGCAGTTCTTC.

Here the CDR3 DNA reads TGTGCCTTCTGGGGCCTGGGTAGCGGGAGGGACAGCTCCTACAATGAGCAGTTCTTC. This sequence encodes CAFWGLGSGRDSSYNEQFF. V is TRBV12-3 or TRBV12-4 and J is TRBJ2-1; 11 nucleotides line up with TRBD2. With V trimmed by 11 bases and J by 0 bases, 18 bases remained unmatched. The length of the CDR3 is 19 residues.

In its sample, this clonotype was seen many times. The V and J genes are TRBV5-6 and TRBJ2-7, with D perhaps matching TRBD1 (6 bases). The germline gives CDR1 SGHDT, CDR2 YYEEEE. The V and J ends lost 6 bases and 7 bases respectively, with 11 bases between them. CDR3 length: 11 amino acids. The CDR3 spells CASMGQGEQYF. The DNA for the CDR3 is TGTGCCAGCATGGGCCAGGGGGAGCAGTACTTC.

The V and J genes are TRBV6-5 and TRBJ2-1, with 11 nucleotides matching TRBD2. Germline V lookup: CDR1 MNHEY, CDR2 SVGAGI. Trimming took 2 bases from V and 6 from J; bases not matched to a gene: 3. The CDR3 covers 15 residues. CDR3 sequence (DNA): TGTGCCAGCAGTTACGTAGCGGGAGGGATCAATGAGCAGTTCTTC. Translation: CASSYVAGGINEQFF.

This clonotype was recorded at least ten times. J is TRBJ1-5 and V is TRBV7-2; no firm D call. Trimming took off 5 bases at V and 6 bases at J, with 17 bases between the two ends. The CDR3 contains 15 residues. Germline assignment: CDR1 SGHTA and CDR2 FQGNSA. CDR3 coding DNA: TGTGCCAGCAGCCCATCCCGGTCCTGGCCTCAGCCCCAGCATTTT. The encoded protein is CASSPSRSWPQPQHF.

This chain uses TRBV3-1 with TRBJ2-1; TRBD2 matches 9 bases. Germline assignment: CDR1 LGHDT and CDR2 YNNKEL (reference sequence). The CDR3 loop spans 15 amino acids. The trim removed 1 base at V and 5 bases at J, leaving 3 bases unmatched. CDR3 amino acids: CASSQGLADDNEQFF. In DNA form, the CDR3 reads TGTGCCAGCAGCCAAGGACTAGCGGACGACAATGAGCAGTTCTTC.

The sample holds many counts of this clonotype. The gene calls are TRBV20-1 and TRBJ2-1, with 8 bases lining up with TRBD2. V gave up 7 bases and J gave up 5 bases; unmatched junction bases: 10. The CDR3 covers 14 residues. Germline CDR1 DFQATT, CDR2 SNEGSKA (reference sequence). The CDR3 region is CSGGLSGRNNEQFF. Here the CDR3 DNA reads TGCAGTGGGGGACTGAGCGGGAGAAACAATGAGCAGTTCTTC.

This clonotype was counted ten times or more. The chain employs TRBV3-1 and TRBJ1-1, with D hard to call. Trimming removed 0 bases at V and 7 bases at J, with 12 bases between. CDR3 length equals 14 residues. Germline assignment: CDR1 LGHDT and CDR2 YNNKEL (reference sequence). CDR3 DNA: TGTGCCAGCAGCCAAGAGACTTCCTTCGGTGAAGCTTTCTTT. Amino acid sequence: CASSQETSFGEAFF.

This clonotype was found many times. The CDR3 coding sequence is TGCAGTGCGACTCCGGGACAGTCTCCCAATAGCAATCAGCCCCAGCATTTT. This encodes CSATPGQSPNSNQPQHF. The chain combines TRBV20-1 with TRBJ1-5; the match to TRBD1 covers 7 bases. Losses at the gene ends were 6 bases for V and 0 bases for J; bases not matched to a gene: 14. Germline V gene data show CDR1 as DFQATT and CDR2 as SNEGSKA (reference sequence). This CDR3 has 17 amino acids.

The J gene is TRBJ2-7, the V gene TRBV5-6, with 7 bases fitting TRBD2. V dropped 5 bases and J dropped 0; count of bases not matched to a gene: 5. The CDR3 spans 14 residues. Germline-derived CDR1 and CDR2 are SGHDT and YYEEEE. For the CDR3, the DNA is TGTGCCAGCAGACCCGGACTAGTCTCCTACGAGCAGTACTTC. Translating gives CASRPGLVSYEQYF.

This clonotype was observed a few times. The chain links TRBV5-5 to TRBJ2-3; D gene ambiguous. Germline V gene data show CDR1 as SGHKS and CDR2 as YYEKEE (reference sequence). The CDR3 is 17 amino acids. V lost 1 base and J 1 base, leaving 16 bases between the germline ends. Written as DNA, the CDR3 is TGTGCCAGCAGCTTGTTCAGGACGGCAAAGGGCACAGATACGCAGTATTTT. This translates into CASSLFRTAKGTDTQYF.

This chain connects TRBV5-1 to TRBJ2-3, with a possible D match to TRBD2 (6 bases). Trimming removed 3 bases at V and 0 bases at J, with 11 bases between. The germline CDR1 and CDR2 sequences are SGHRS and YFSETQ. There are 15 residues in the CDR3. CDR3 in amino acids: CASSSAGTSTDTQYF. CDR3 DNA sequence: TGCGCCAGCAGCTCTGCGGGGACTAGCACAGATACGCAGTATTTT.

The sample holds a few counts of this clonotype. The chain joins TRBV7-2 to TRBJ2-2, with 8 bases lining up with TRBD2. In germline, CDR1 is SGHTA, CDR2 FQGNSA. V was pared by 5 bases and J by 2 bases, with 10 bases of the junction left unmatched. CDR3 length equals 17 residues. The chain's CDR3 is CASSASGGGRNTGELFF. DNA of the CDR3: TGTGCCAGCAGCGCCTCCGGGGGGGGTAGAAACACCGGGGAGCTGTTTTTT.

This clonotype was detected ten times or more. The chain joins TRBV10-3 to TRBJ2-5; D remains ambiguous. The V gene's germline CDR1 is ENHRY and CDR2 SYGVKD. The V end lost 0 bases, the J end lost 5 bases, and 13 bases lay between the germline ends. The CDR3 loop spans 15 amino acids. The DNA for the CDR3 is TGTGCCATCAGTGAGTCGAAAGGGCTATGGGAGACCCAGTACTTC. Translating gives CAISESKGLWETQYF.